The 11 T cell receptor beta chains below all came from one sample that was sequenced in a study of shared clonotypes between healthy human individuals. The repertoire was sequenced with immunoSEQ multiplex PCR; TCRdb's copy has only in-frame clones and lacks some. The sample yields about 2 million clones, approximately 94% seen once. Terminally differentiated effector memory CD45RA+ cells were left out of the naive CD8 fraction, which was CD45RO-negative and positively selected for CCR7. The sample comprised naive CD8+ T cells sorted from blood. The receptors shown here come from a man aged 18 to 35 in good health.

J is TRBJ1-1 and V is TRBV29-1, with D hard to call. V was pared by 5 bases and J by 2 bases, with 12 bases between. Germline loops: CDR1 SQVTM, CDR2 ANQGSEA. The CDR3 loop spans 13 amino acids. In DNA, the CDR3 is TGCAGCGTTCAGCCGGCAAGCAACACTGAAGCTTTCTTT. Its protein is CSVQPASNTEAFF.

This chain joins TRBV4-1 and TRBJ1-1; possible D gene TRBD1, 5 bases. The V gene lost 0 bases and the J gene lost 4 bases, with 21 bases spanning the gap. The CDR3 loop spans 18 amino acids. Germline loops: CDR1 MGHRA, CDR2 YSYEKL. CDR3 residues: CASSQDAGGDPWGTEAFF. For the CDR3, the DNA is TGCGCCAGCAGCCAAGATGCTGGAGGGGACCCCTGGGGCACTGAAGCTTTCTTT.

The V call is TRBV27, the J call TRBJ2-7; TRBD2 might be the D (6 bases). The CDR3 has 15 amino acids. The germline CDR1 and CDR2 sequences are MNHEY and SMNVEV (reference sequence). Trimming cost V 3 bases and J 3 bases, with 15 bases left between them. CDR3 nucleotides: TGTGCCAGCAGTTTTAGCGGATCCTTCTTCTACGAGCAGTACTTC. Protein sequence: CASSFSGSFFYEQYF.

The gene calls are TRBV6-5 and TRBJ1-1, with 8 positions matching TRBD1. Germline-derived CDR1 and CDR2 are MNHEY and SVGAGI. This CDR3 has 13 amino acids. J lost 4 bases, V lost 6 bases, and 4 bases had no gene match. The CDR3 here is CASRWTGLTEAFF. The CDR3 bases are TGTGCCAGCAGGTGGACAGGGCTCACTGAAGCTTTCTTT.

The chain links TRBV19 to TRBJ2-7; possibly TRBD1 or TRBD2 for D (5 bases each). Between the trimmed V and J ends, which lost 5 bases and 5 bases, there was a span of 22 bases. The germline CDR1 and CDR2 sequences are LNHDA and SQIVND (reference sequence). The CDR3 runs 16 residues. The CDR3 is CASSPGAQGGWDEQYF. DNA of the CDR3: TGTGCCAGTAGTCCCGGGGCCCAGGGCGGCTGGGACGAGCAGTACTTC.

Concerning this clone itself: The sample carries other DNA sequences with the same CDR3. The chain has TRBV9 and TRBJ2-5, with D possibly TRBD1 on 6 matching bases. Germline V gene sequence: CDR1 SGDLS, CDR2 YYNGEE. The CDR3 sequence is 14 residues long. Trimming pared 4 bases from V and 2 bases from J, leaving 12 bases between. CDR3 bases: TGTGCCAGCAGCCTCGCAGGGGTTCAAGAGACCCAGTACTTC. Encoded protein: CASSLAGVQETQYF.

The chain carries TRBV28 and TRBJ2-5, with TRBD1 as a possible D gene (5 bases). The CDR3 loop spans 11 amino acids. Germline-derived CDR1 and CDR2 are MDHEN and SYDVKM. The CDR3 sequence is CEARAQETQYF. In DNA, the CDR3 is TGTGAGGCCAGGGCGCAAGAGACCCAGTACTTC.

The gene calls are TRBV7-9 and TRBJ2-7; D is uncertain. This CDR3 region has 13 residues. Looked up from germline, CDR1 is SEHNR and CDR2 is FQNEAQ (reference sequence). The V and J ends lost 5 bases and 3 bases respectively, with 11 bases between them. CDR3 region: CASSPRVSYEQYF. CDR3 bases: TGTGCCAGCAGCCCACGTGTAAGCTACGAGCAGTACTTC.

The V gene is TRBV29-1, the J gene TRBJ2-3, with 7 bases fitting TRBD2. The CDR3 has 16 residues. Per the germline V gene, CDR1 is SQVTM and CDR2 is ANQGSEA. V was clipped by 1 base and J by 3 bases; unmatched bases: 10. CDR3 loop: CSVEGWEGRGTDTQYF. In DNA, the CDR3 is TGCAGCGTTGAAGGGTGGGAGGGCCGAGGGACAGATACGCAGTATTTT.

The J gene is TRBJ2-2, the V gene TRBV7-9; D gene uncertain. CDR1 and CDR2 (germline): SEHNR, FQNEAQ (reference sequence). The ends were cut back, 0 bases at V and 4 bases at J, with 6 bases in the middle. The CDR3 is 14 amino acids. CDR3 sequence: CASSLAGLTGELFF. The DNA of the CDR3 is TGTGCCAGCAGCTTAGCGGGCCTCACCGGGGAGCTGTTTTTT.

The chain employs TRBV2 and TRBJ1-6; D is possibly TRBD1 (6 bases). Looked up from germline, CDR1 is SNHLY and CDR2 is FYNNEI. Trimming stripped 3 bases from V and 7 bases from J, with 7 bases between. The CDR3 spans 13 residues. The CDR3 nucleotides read TGTGCCAGCAGTGACAGGGGCAATTCACCCCTCCACTTT. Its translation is CASSDRGNSPLHF.